This TCR beta chain originates from a study of T cells in Graves' hyperthyroidism and ophthalmopathy. This clonotype was found many times. Template material for amplifying TCR beta CDR3 regions consisted of RNA transcripts. TCR CDR3 regions were first amplified by RT-PCR with HTBI primers. From the multiplex PCR reads, TCRdb called clonotypes with MiXCR, one entry per CDR3 protein. Of nearly 250,000 distinct CDR3 sequences in the sample, around 25% were seen once. Sequences were obtained from blood. This clonotype was sampled from a middle-aged woman with Graves' ophthalmopathy.

The CDR3 coding sequence is TGTGCCAGCAGCTTAGACGGGGGGCTCGGCGAGCAGTACTTC. Protein product: CASSLDGGLGEQYF. V gene TRBV11-2 combines with J gene TRBJ2-7; TRBD2 is a possible D gene (7 bases). V was trimmed by 0 bases and J by 6 bases, leaving 12 bases between them. The CDR3 is made up of 14 amino acids. CDR1 is SGHAT and CDR2 is FQNNGV in the germline V gene.